This T cell receptor beta chain was sequenced during a study of T cell responses to AZD1222 COVID-19 vaccine. Libraries were prepared by immunoSEQ multiplex PCR; TCRdb keeps only in-frame clonotypes and omits some of them. The repertoire has approximately 140,000 clones, roughly 90% of them found once; the top ten carry approximately 1.8%. As to this clone: Its antigen is as yet unknown.

Whole-study findings and limits: Along spike, vaccine-associated CD4 TCRs were found throughout, with dominance at 160-218 and 743-854.

Germline CDR1 is LGHNA and CDR2 is YSLEER. There are 14 residues in the CDR3. The V end was cut by 1 base, the J end by 3 bases, with 9 bases between. This TCR was sampled from an adult who received the AZD1222 COVID-19 vaccine. This specimen consisted of peripheral blood, obtained 28 days after the second AZD1222 dose. This chain joins TRBV4-3 and TRBJ1-1; the D gene is possibly TRBD1 (6 bases). In DNA form, the CDR3 reads TGCGCCAGCAGCCAAGCACAGGGCTACACTGAAGCTTTCTTT. It codes for CASSQAQGYTEAFF.